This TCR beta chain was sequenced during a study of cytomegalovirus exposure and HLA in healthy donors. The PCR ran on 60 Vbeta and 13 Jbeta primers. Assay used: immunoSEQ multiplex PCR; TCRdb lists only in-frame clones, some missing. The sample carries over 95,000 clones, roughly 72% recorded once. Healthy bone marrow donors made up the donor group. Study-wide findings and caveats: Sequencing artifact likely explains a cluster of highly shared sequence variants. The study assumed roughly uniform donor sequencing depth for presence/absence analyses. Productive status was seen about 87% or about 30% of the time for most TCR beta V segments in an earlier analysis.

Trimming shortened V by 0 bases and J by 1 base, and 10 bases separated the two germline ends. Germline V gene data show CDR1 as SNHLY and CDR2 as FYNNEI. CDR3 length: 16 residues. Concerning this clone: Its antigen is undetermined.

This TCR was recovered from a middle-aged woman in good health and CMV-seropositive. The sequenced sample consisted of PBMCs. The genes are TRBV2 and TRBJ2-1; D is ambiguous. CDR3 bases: TGTGCCAGCAGTGAAGCCAGTGACTCATCCTACAATGAGCAGTTCTTC. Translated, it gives CASSEASDSSYNEQFF.